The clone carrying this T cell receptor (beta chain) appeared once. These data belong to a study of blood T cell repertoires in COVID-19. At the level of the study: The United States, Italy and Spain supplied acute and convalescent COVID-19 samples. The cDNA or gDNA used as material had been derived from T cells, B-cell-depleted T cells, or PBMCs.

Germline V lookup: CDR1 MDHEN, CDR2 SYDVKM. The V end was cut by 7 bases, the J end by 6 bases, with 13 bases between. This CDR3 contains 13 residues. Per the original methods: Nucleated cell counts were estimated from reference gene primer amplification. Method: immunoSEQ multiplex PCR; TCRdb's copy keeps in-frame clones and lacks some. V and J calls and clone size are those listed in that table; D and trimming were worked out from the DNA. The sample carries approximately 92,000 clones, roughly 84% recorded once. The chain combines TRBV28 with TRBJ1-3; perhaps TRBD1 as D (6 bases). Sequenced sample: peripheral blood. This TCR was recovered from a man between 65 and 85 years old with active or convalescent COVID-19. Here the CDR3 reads CASMDSPQNTIYF. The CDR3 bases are TGTGCCAGCATGGACAGTCCCCAAAACACCATATATTTT.